This T cell receptor beta chain originates from a study of tumor-infiltrating lymphocytes in primary liver carcinoma. Study context: Men and women, 30 to 69 years of age, made up the patients. Tumor staging was T1-T3 N0M0; sizes spanned roughly 4.2 to 10 cm across.

Germline DNA was extracted too, while blood RNA derived from unsorted whole blood. The investigators made TCR beta cDNA from about 0.45 ug total RNA, using a constant-region primer. Generation of the TCR beta libraries relied on three nested multiplex PCR rounds using slightly modified ARM-PCR. Investigators reported that the first two PCR rounds, at around 9 cycles each, used TRBV1-TRBV30 forward primers with a C-beta reverse primer. TCRdb re-called the multiplex PCR reads through MiXCR, storing one row per CDR3 protein. Of 310,000 or so distinct CDR3 sequences listed, nearly 60% were seen once; the top ten hold about 15%. With 7 bases removed from V and 6 bases from J, the gap between germline ends came to 21 bases. The CDR3 loop spans 15 amino acids. A word on this clonotype: Its antigen is undetermined.

Regarding the study as a whole: The overlap of tumor-adjacent and tumor-blood pairs was smaller than that of tumor region pairs. Blood had a significantly lower top-250-clone fraction than tumors did (p = 0.039).

This receptor was identified in a woman aged 25-40 years with primary liver carcinoma and hepatitis B virus infection. Input material: peripheral blood. V usage is TRBV12-3 or TRBV12-4 and J usage is TRBJ2-5; D call uncertain. The CDR3 DNA is TGTGCCAGCACCCCGGACCAAACCCAATCAAAGACCCAGTACTTC. Amino acid sequence: CASTPDQTQSKTQYF.